This TCR beta chain comes out of a study of cytomegalovirus exposure and HLA in healthy donors. The method was immunoSEQ multiplex PCR; TCRdb's version includes in-frame clones alone and lacks a portion of them. The data show 150,000 to 250,000 clones, approximately 78% seen once. There are 15 residues in the CDR3. The V and J ends lost 1 base and 6 bases respectively, with 13 bases between them. CDR1 MDHEN and CDR2 SYDVKM come from the germline V gene. This clonotype originated in a woman in her twenties or thirties in good health and CMV-seronegative. Sequenced sample: PBMCs. The gene calls are TRBV28 and TRBJ2-4; TRBD1 might be the D (5 bases). CDR3 sequence: CASSLLGQGPNIQYF. The CDR3 DNA follows: TGTGCCAGCAGTTTATTGGGCCAGGGTCCAAACATTCAGTACTTC.